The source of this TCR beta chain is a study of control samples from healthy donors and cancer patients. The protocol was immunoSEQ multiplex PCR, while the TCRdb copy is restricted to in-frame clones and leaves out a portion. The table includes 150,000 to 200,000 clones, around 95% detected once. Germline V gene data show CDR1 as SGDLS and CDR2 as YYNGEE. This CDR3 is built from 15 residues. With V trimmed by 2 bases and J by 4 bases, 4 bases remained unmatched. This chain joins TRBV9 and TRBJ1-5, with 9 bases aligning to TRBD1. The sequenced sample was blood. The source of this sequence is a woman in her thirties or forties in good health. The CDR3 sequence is CASSVGQGVNQPQHF. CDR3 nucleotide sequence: TGTGCCAGCAGCGTGGGACAGGGCGTTAATCAGCCCCAGCATTTT.